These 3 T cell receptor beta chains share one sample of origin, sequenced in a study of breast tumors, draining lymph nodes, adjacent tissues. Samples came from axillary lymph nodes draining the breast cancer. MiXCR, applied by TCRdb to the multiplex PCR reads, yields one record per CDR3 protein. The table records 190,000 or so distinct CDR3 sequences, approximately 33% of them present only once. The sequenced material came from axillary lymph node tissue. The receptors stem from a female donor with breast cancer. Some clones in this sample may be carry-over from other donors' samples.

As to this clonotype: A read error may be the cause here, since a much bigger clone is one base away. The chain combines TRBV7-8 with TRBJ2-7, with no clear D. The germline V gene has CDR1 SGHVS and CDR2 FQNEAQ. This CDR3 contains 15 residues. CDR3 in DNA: TGTGCCAGCAGCTTAGTTGTGGGTTCGGCCTACGAGCAGTGCTTC. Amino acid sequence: CASSLVVGSAYEQCF.

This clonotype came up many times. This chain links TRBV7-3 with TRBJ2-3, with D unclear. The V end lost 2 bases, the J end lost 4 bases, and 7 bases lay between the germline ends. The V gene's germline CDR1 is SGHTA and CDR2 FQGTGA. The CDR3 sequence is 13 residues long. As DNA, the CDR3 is TGTGCCAGCAGCTTATTCACGGCAGATACGCAGTATTTT. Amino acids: CASSLFTADTQYF. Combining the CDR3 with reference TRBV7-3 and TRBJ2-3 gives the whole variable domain GAGVSQTPSNKVTEKGKYVELRCDPISGHTALYWYRQSLGQGPEFLIYFQGTGAADDSGLPNDRFFAVRPEGSVSTLKIQRTERGDSAVYLCASSLFTADTQYFGPGTRLTVL.

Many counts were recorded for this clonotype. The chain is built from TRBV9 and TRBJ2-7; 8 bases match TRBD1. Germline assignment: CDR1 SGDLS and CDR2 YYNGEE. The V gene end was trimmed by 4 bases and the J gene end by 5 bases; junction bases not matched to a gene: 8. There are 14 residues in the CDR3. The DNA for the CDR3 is TGTGCCAGCAGCCCTCGGACAGGGAAGAACGAGCAGTACTTC. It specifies CASSPRTGKNEQYF.